Below are 27 T cell receptor beta chains sequenced from a single sample in a study of blood T cell repertoires in COVID-19 (dated by TCRdb to between 2020 and 2021). The library came from the immunoSEQ multiplex PCR assay. TCRdb's version of the immuneACCESS table is confined to in-frame rearrangements and falls short of the full clone set. An unresolved V gene accounts for under half of the shortfall where checked; the remainder is of unknown origin. Present in this sample are 150,000 to 200,000 clones, 65% to 80% of which were seen just once. The ten largest clones represent approximately 13% of the sample. The source material was peripheral blood. The receptor source for this set is a man in his fifties or sixties who had recovered from COVID-19.

The table lists this clone with a count of one. The chain is built from TRBV7-2 and TRBJ2-7, with D possibly TRBD2 on 7 matching bases. The length of the CDR3 is 14 residues. V was clipped by 7 bases and J by 3 bases, with 16 bases between them. Germline values: CDR1 SGHTA, CDR2 FQGNSA. CDR3 region: CASTPGGRVYEQYF. CDR3 nucleotide sequence: TGTGCCAGCACCCCGGGGGGCAGGGTCTACGAGCAGTACTTC.

V gene TRBV28 combines with J gene TRBJ1-1; weak D call: TRBD1 (5 bases). V lost 3 bases, J lost 4 bases, and 12 bases lay in between. The CDR3 is made up of 14 amino acids. In germline, CDR1 is MDHEN, CDR2 SYDVKM. Here the CDR3 reads CASSFQFDSTEAFF. CDR3 sequence (DNA): TGTGCCAGCAGTTTTCAATTTGACAGCACTGAAGCTTTCTTT.

This chain links TRBV24-1 with TRBJ2-2, with TRBD1 matching 8 bases. The V segment lost 4 bases and the J segment 0 bases; nucleotides outside the gene matches: 9. Germline V gene sequence: CDR1 KGHDR, CDR2 SFDVKD. The CDR3 is 18 amino acids. CDR3 sequence reads: CATSELGQQGANTGELFF. In DNA, the CDR3 is TGTGCCACCAGTGAGCTAGGACAACAGGGGGCGAACACCGGGGAGCTGTTTTTT.

The chain links TRBV4-1 to TRBJ2-1, with 10 bases matching TRBD2. The CDR3 covers 15 residues. Trimming removed 4 bases from V and 15 bases from J; junction bases left unmatched: 15. Germline CDR1 MGHRA, CDR2 YSYEKL. The CDR3 protein is CASSPVYVAGGKRFF. The DNA for the CDR3 is TGCGCCAGCAGCCCCGTGTATGTAGCGGGAGGAAAACGGTTCTTC.

This sequence joins TRBV27 and TRBJ1-5; maybe TRBD1 (6 bases). CDR3 length: 15 amino acids. V lost 0 bases, J lost 6 bases, and 12 bases lay in between. CDR1 and CDR2 from the germline V gene are MNHEY and SMNVEV (reference sequence). In DNA, the CDR3 is TGTGCCAGCAGTTTATCAGGGAGGGGGTCTCAGCCCCAGCATTTT. Translation: CASSLSGRGSQPQHF.

In the case of this clone: This CDR3 is also generated by other DNA sequences in the sample. The chain joins TRBV5-1 to TRBJ2-2; weak D call: TRBD1 (5 bases). The CDR3 extends over 15 amino acids. The V end was cut by 1 base, the J end by 1 base, with 8 bases between. Germline V lookup: CDR1 SGHRS, CDR2 YFSETQ. The chain's CDR3 is CASSLRQGNTGELFF. Here the CDR3 DNA reads TGCGCCAGCAGCTTGCGTCAGGGGAACACCGGGGAGCTGTTTTTT.

In DNA, the CDR3 is TGTGCCAGCAGCTTAGCACCGGGGGAGGGGTTCTTC. Protein: CASSLAPGEGFF. The chain couples TRBV7-9 to TRBJ2-1; 7 bases are a match to TRBD2. This CDR3 is 12 amino acids long. Germline CDR1 and CDR2: SEHNR and FQNEAQ (reference sequence). V shed 0 bases and J 15 bases; nucleotides not matched to a gene: 5.

The gene calls are TRBV7-7 and TRBJ2-7; D is perhaps TRBD1 (6 bases). The CDR3 contains 14 residues. CDR1 is SSHAT, CDR2 FNYEAQ, per germline (reference sequence). Trimming pared 2 bases from V and 6 bases from J, leaving 14 bases between. The CDR3: CASSLSGLGGEQYF. CDR3 in DNA: TGTGCCAGCAGCTTATCGGGGTTAGGGGGCGAGCAGTACTTC.

The genes are TRBV4-3 and TRBJ2-2; 7 bases match TRBD1. The V and J ends lost 0 bases and 6 bases, in that order; junction bases with no gene match: 7. The CDR3 loop spans 16 amino acids. Germline V lookup: CDR1 LGHNA, CDR2 YSLEER. CDR3 in amino acids: CASSQETRQGSGELFF. DNA for the CDR3: TGCGCCAGCAGCCAAGAAACGAGACAGGGATCCGGGGAGCTGTTTTTT.

The gene calls are TRBV6-5 and TRBJ2-4, with 10 bases that match TRBD1. The CDR3 is 13 residues long. The germline V gene encodes CDR1 MNHEY and CDR2 SVGAGI. J was trimmed by 6 bases and V by 8 bases; bases with no gene match: 4. CDR3 loop: CASAGQGVNIQYF. In DNA form, the CDR3 reads TGTGCCAGCGCCGGACAGGGGGTAAACATTCAGTACTTC.

The V call is TRBV2, the J call TRBJ2-7, with a weak D call TRBD2 (5 bases). This CDR3 is built from 12 residues. V lost 8 bases to trimming and J lost 6 bases, with 14 bases between them. The germline V gene encodes CDR1 SNHLY and CDR2 FYNNEI. The CDR3, as DNA: TGTGCCAGCGGAGAATCTCGGGGCGAGCAGTACTTC. This sequence encodes CASGESRGEQYF.

The J gene is TRBJ2-6, the V gene TRBV5-6; D is perhaps TRBD1 (6 bases). V shed 6 bases and J shed 3 bases, with 13 bases lying between them. The CDR3 is 15 residues long. Germline V lookup: CDR1 SGHDT, CDR2 YYEEEE. The CDR3 is CASIMRGYGANVLTF. CDR3 DNA sequence: TGTGCCAGCATCATGAGGGGGTATGGGGCCAACGTCCTGACTTTC.

The chain has TRBV5-1 and TRBJ2-1; 14 bases map to TRBD2. CDR3 length equals 15 residues. Germline CDR1 is SGHRS and CDR2 is YFSETQ. Trimming cost V 3 bases and J 8 bases; bases outside gene matches: 4. CDR3 sequence: CASSWGTSGSDEQFF. In DNA form, the CDR3 reads TGCGCCAGCAGCTGGGGGACTAGCGGGAGCGATGAGCAGTTCTTC. Drawing the rest from reference TRBV5-1 and TRBJ2-1, the complete variable domain is KAGVTQTPRYLIKTRGQQVTLSCSPISGHRSVSWYQQTPGQGLQFLFEYFSETQRNKGNFPGRFSGRQFSNSRSEMNVSTLELGDSALYLCASSWGTSGSDEQFFGPGTRLTVL.

The genes are TRBV5-4 and TRBJ2-3; tentatively, D is TRBD1 (6 bases). Germline CDR1 is SGHNT and CDR2 is YYREEE (reference sequence). V lost 2 bases to trimming and J lost 4 bases, with 14 bases between them. The CDR3 runs 15 residues. As DNA, the CDR3 is TGTGCCAGCAGCTTTCGGACAGTCTATGCAGATACGCAGTATTTT. Its translation: CASSFRTVYADTQYF.

This clone appeared a single time. This chain joins TRBV6-6 and TRBJ1-6; D not certain. V was shortened by 0 bases and J by 9 bases, with 12 bases between the two germline ends. Germline-derived CDR1 and CDR2 are MNHNY and SVGAGI (reference sequence). CDR3 size: 15 residues. This chain's CDR3 is CASSYSKTRPSPLHF. The DNA for the CDR3 is TGTGCCAGCAGTTACTCGAAGACACGGCCTTCACCCCTCCACTTT.

This clone was detected only once. The V and J genes are TRBV5-5 and TRBJ2-5, with 7 positions matching TRBD2. The length of the CDR3 is 16 residues. J gave up 1 base and V 0 bases, and 6 bases lay outside the gene matches. In germline, CDR1 is SGHKS, CDR2 YYEKEE (reference sequence). CDR3 nucleotides: TGTGCCAGCAGCTTGGCCCTGGGGGGGGGCCAAGAGACCCAGTACTTC. Translated, it gives CASSLALGGGQETQYF.

This chain links TRBV28 with TRBJ2-1, with a tentative D call TRBD2 (5 bases). The CDR3 covers 13 residues. The V gene's germline CDR1 is MDHEN and CDR2 SYDVKM. The V end lost 7 bases, the J end lost 8 bases, and 15 bases lay between the germline ends. CDR3 protein: CASTSSKADEQFF. The CDR3 coding sequence is TGTGCCAGCACCTCTAGCAAGGCCGATGAGCAGTTCTTC.

The chain uses TRBV11-3 and TRBJ2-3; 7 bases map to TRBD2. CDR3 size: 15 residues. The V segment lost 2 bases and the J segment 4 bases; nucleotides outside the gene matches: 6. CDR1 is SGHNT and CDR2 is YENEEA in the germline V gene. The CDR3 DNA reads TGTGCCAGCAGCTTAAACAGCGGGACCTCAGATACGCAGTATTTT. Its translation is CASSLNSGTSDTQYF.

The chain is built from TRBV28 and TRBJ1-5; D is perhaps TRBD1 (5 bases). Germline lookup yields CDR1 MDHEN and CDR2 SYDVKM. The CDR3 consists of 13 residues. With 6 bases removed from V and 3 bases from J, the gap between germline ends came to 9 bases. CDR3 protein: CASRGGFNQPQHF. In DNA form, the CDR3 reads TGTGCCAGCAGGGGGGGTTTCAATCAGCCCCAGCATTTT.

This sequence joins TRBV4-1 and TRBJ2-5; tentative D call: TRBD2 (6 bases). V was cut by 9 bases and J by 4 bases, with 18 bases left in between. CDR1 MGHRA and CDR2 YSYEKL come from the germline V gene. There are 14 residues in the CDR3. The CDR3 reads CASAAGLAPETQYF. The CDR3 DNA is TGCGCCAGTGCCGCGGGGTTAGCCCCAGAGACCCAGTACTTC.

The chain employs TRBV2 and TRBJ1-6; 7 bases agree with TRBD1. The V gene end was trimmed by 6 bases and the J gene end by 13 bases; junction bases not matched to a gene: 15. The CDR3 is 15 residues long. Germline values: CDR1 SNHLY, CDR2 FYNNEI. The CDR3 protein is CASREMYRGPAPLHF. The CDR3 DNA is TGTGCCAGCAGAGAAATGTACAGGGGCCCAGCGCCCCTCCACTTT. Full variable domain (rest looked up from reference TRBV2 and TRBJ1-6): EPEVTQTPSHQVTQMGQEVILRCVPISNHLYFYWYRQILGQKVEFLVSFYNNEISEKSEIFDDQFSVERPDGSNFTLKIRSTKLEDSAMYFCASREMYRGPAPLHFGNGTRLTVT.

The chain links TRBV21-1 to TRBJ2-5; the DNA was not compared with TRBD1, the D call given in the table. TRBV21-1 has pseudogene status. The CDR3 sequence is 15 residues long. The CDR3 nucleotides are TGTGCCAGCAGCAAAGTCGCAGGGGGCGAAGAGACCCAGTACTTC. The encoded protein is CASSKVAGGEETQYF.

CDR3 sequence: CASSARNPGTSGKEQFF. The CDR3 DNA follows: TGCGCCAGCAGCGCGAGAAACCCCGGGACTAGCGGGAAGGAGCAGTTCTTC. The genes are TRBV5-1 and TRBJ2-1, with 13 nucleotides matching TRBD2. CDR3 length equals 17 residues. V lost 4 bases and J lost 10; bases outside the gene matches: 14. Germline V gene data show CDR1 as SGHRS and CDR2 as YFSETQ.

The J gene is TRBJ2-5, the V gene TRBV7-2; 12 bases map to TRBD2. Germline loops: CDR1 SGHTA, CDR2 FQGNSA. The CDR3 length is 17 residues. J lost 1 base, V lost 1 base, and 4 bases had no gene match. The CDR3 sequence: CASSLGLAGGRQETQYF. The CDR3 DNA reads as TGTGCCAGCAGCTTAGGCCTAGCGGGAGGGCGCCAAGAGACCCAGTACTTC. The variable domain in full, completed from reference TRBV7-2 and TRBJ2-5, reads GAGVSQSPSNKVTEKGKDVELRCDPISGHTALYWYRQSLGQGLEFLIYFQGNSAPDKSGLPSDRFSAERTGGSVSTLTIQRTQQEDSAVYLCASSLGLAGGRQETQYFGPGTRLLVL.

CDR3 nucleotides: TGTGCCAGCAGCCAAGAGGCCTTCTCTGGGGCCAACGTCCTGACTTTC. It specifies CASSQEAFSGANVLTF. The chain combines TRBV4-2 with TRBJ2-6; D is ambiguous. The V gene lost 0 bases and the J gene lost 0 bases, with 6 bases spanning the gap. Germline CDR1 reads LGHNA; CDR2 reads YNFKEQ. This CDR3 comprises 16 residues.

This rearrangement joins TRBV7-3 to TRBJ2-3; 10 bases map to TRBD2. Trimming cost V 5 bases and J 2 bases; bases outside gene matches: 7. Germline CDR1 and CDR2: SGHTA and FQGTGA. The CDR3 has 16 amino acids. CDR3 sequence reads: CASSRTSGSSTDTQYF. For the CDR3, the DNA is TGTGCCAGCAGCCGGACTAGCGGATCCTCCACAGATACGCAGTATTTT. Filled out from reference TRBV7-3 and TRBJ2-3, the complete variable domain reads GAGVSQTPSNKVTEKGKYVELRCDPISGHTALYWYRQSLGQGPEFLIYFQGTGAADDSGLPNDRFFAVRPEGSVSTLKIQRTERGDSAVYLCASSRTSGSSTDTQYFGPGTRLTVL.

This clone was picked up one time. The chain combines TRBV19 with TRBJ1-5, with 7 positions matching TRBD1. The length of the CDR3 is 15 residues. Germline CDR1 reads LNHDA; CDR2 reads SQIVND (reference sequence). After removal of 3 bases from V and 3 bases from J, the junction contained 5 bases not matched to a gene. Written as DNA, the CDR3 is TGTGCCAGTAGTATGAGGGACAGCTTCAATCAGCCCCAGCATTTT. Protein: CASSMRDSFNQPQHF.